The 27 T cell receptor beta chains presented below share a single source sample, sequenced in a study of cytomegalovirus exposure and HLA in healthy donors. The PCR was carried out with 60 Vbeta primers and 13 Jbeta primers. Using immunoSEQ multiplex PCR, the repertoire was profiled, and TCRdb retains in-frame clones only, with some absent. This table holds 120,000 to 150,000 clones, around 78% found once. The sample was PBMCs. Source of these receptors: a man aged 35 to 55 in good health and CMV-seropositive.

This clone has just one count. The same CDR3 can be traced to other DNA sequences in this sample. The genes are TRBV2 and TRBJ2-7, with 8 positions matching TRBD2. The germline CDR1 and CDR2 sequences are SNHLY and FYNNEI. The CDR3 is made up of 14 amino acids. The V segment lost 7 bases and the J segment 1 base; nucleotides outside the gene matches: 6. Here the CDR3 DNA reads TGTGCCAGCACTACGGGACTAGAATCCTACGAGCAGTACTTC. This sequence encodes CASTTGLESYEQYF.

The chain couples TRBV5-1 to TRBJ2-7, with 9 bases aligning to TRBD1. Trimming removed 4 bases from V and 2 bases from J; junction bases left unmatched: 4. The CDR3 loop spans 14 amino acids. Looked up from germline, CDR1 is SGHRS and CDR2 is YFSETQ. CDR3 sequence: CASSPGTGPYEQYF. The CDR3 bases are TGCGCCAGCAGCCCTGGGACAGGGCCCTACGAGCAGTACTTC.

This clone was observed a single time. The chain links TRBV19 to TRBJ2-7; 7 positions match TRBD1. This CDR3 has 16 residues. The germline gives CDR1 LNHDA, CDR2 SQIVND (reference sequence). Losses at the gene ends were 5 bases for V and 0 bases for J; bases not matched to a gene: 10. The CDR3 sequence is CASSDQTGLSSYEQYF. Here the CDR3 DNA reads TGTGCCAGTAGTGACCAGACAGGGCTCAGCTCCTACGAGCAGTACTTC.

The chain combines TRBV18 with TRBJ1-4; D is unresolved. With 6 bases removed from V and 8 bases from J, the gap between germline ends came to 13 bases. The V gene's germline CDR1 is KGHSH and CDR2 LQKENI. The length of the CDR3 is 13 residues. CDR3 amino acids: CASSPRGGEKLFF. CDR3 sequence (DNA): TGTGCCAGCTCTCCCCGAGGAGGGGAAAAACTGTTTTTT.

The chain couples TRBV15 to TRBJ2-2; 7 nucleotides match TRBD1. V shed 4 bases, J shed 4 bases, and the junction held 3 bases outside the gene matches. This CDR3 spans 14 amino acids. From germline, CDR1 is LNHNV and CDR2 YYDKDF (reference sequence). The CDR3 DNA reads as TGTGCCACCAGCAAACAGGGGAGCACCGGGGAGCTGTTTTTT. It codes for CATSKQGSTGELFF.

The chain combines TRBV5-1 with TRBJ2-1; D might be TRBD1 (6 bases). V lost 4 bases and J lost 4, with 9 bases in between. The CDR3 is made up of 13 amino acids. Germline V lookup: CDR1 SGHRS, CDR2 YFSETQ. DNA for the CDR3: TGCGCCAGCAGCGAGGGGGATTACAATGAGCAGTTCTTC. The encoded protein is CASSEGDYNEQFF.

The CDR3 coding sequence is TGTGCCAGCAGCTTGACGAGCGGGCCAGGCAATGAGCAGTTCTTC. Translated, it gives CASSLTSGPGNEQFF. The genes are TRBV5-5 and TRBJ2-7, with TRBD2 as a possible D gene (6 bases). Judging by the DNA end, TRBJ2-1 fits better; the J call may be wrong. The CDR3 is made up of 15 amino acids. From germline, CDR1 is SGHKS and CDR2 YYEKEE (reference sequence).

This clone has more than one count but fewer than ten. This rearrangement joins TRBV5-1 to TRBJ1-5; TRBD1 agrees at 9 bases. CDR1 and CDR2 from the germline V gene are SGHRS and YFSETQ. The CDR3 runs 15 residues. Trimming cost V 2 bases and J 6 bases; bases outside gene matches: 6. The CDR3 nucleotides read TGCGCCAGCAGCTTAGGGGACAGGGAGGGTCAGCCCCAGCATTTT. Its translation is CASSLGDREGQPQHF.

The DNA of the CDR3 is TGCGCCAGCAGCCAAGATGTTGGGAGGGTTGAAAAACTGTTTTTT. Its translation: CASSQDVGRVEKLFF. The chain carries TRBV4-3 and TRBJ1-4; D is ambiguous. There are 15 residues in the CDR3. Germline values: CDR1 LGHNA, CDR2 YSLEER. Trimming stripped 0 bases from V and 7 bases from J, with 12 bases between.

The chain uses TRBV21-1 and TRBJ1-2; the table's TRBD1 call for D was not verified on the DNA. TRBV21-1 is assigned pseudogene status. The CDR3 is made up of 14 amino acids. The CDR3 region is CASSSGQDNYGYTF. The CDR3 coding sequence is TGTGCCAGCAGCTCCGGACAGGATAACTATGGCTACACCTTC.

The chain links TRBV15 to TRBJ2-7; possibly TRBD1 for D (5 bases). CDR3 length: 13 residues. V was trimmed by 5 bases and J by 0 bases, leaving 8 bases between them. Germline CDR1 LNHNV, CDR2 YYDKDF (reference sequence). The CDR3 DNA sequence: TGTGCCACCAGCTCGGACACCTCCTACGAGCAGTACTTC. It is translated as CATSSDTSYEQYF.

The V call is TRBV7-8, the J call TRBJ1-5; 8 bases agree with TRBD1. Looked up from germline, CDR1 is SGHVS and CDR2 is FQNEAQ. This CDR3 is built from 15 residues. The trim removed 3 bases at V and 2 bases at J, leaving 3 bases unmatched. DNA for the CDR3: TGTGCCAGCAGCTTGGCAGGGGGCGGCAATCAGCCCCAGCATTTT. It is translated as CASSLAGGGNQPQHF.

V is TRBV28 and J is TRBJ2-7, with a possible D match to TRBD2 (6 bases). Deletions cut 5 bases from V and 0 bases from J, with 14 bases between. Germline V lookup: CDR1 MDHEN, CDR2 SYDVKM. This CDR3 spans 15 amino acids. The CDR3 region has the DNA TGTGCCAGCAGTCTACCCGGGACTTCCTCCTACGAGCAGTACTTC. Encoded protein: CASSLPGTSSYEQYF.

This clone turned up a few times. The V gene is TRBV25-1, the J gene TRBJ1-4; 10 bases match TRBD1. This CDR3 has 15 amino acids. Per germline, CDR1 MGHDK and CDR2 SYGVNS. Trimming at V came to 0 bases and at J to 8 bases, leaving 3 bases not matched to a gene. The CDR3 spells CASSEYGTGAEKLFF. For the CDR3, the DNA is TGTGCCAGCAGTGAATACGGGACAGGGGCCGAAAAACTGTTTTTT.

The V gene is TRBV7-9, the J gene TRBJ1-1, with D uncertain. Trimming removed 3 bases at V and 5 bases at J, with 10 bases between. The CDR3 runs to 13 residues. The germline V gene has CDR1 SEHNR and CDR2 FQNEAQ (reference sequence). The CDR3: CASSFDPGTEAFF. The CDR3 bases are TGTGCCAGCAGCTTTGACCCGGGAACTGAAGCTTTCTTT.

This clone was seen only a few times. Additional DNA sequences in this sample encode the identical CDR3. The CDR3 nucleotides are TGTGCCAGCAGCGTAGCTTACCGGTCCTCTGGAAACACCATATATTTT. Translated, it gives CASSVAYRSSGNTIYF. The chain has TRBV9 and TRBJ1-3; no definite D call. The CDR3 is made up of 16 amino acids. The germline CDR1 and CDR2 sequences are SGDLS and YYNGEE. Deletions cut 0 bases from V and 0 bases from J, with 10 bases between.

The rearrangement uses TRBV7-9 and TRBJ2-1, with TRBD2 identical over 10 bases. The CDR3 spans 15 residues. Trimming at V came to 4 bases and at J to 7 bases, leaving 7 bases not matched to a gene. Germline V lookup: CDR1 SEHNR, CDR2 FQNEAQ (reference sequence). CDR3 in DNA: TGTGCCAGCAGCTCAACTAGCGGGAATACTAATGAGCAGTTCTTC. Translating it yields CASSSTSGNTNEQFF.

This rearrangement joins TRBV6-5 to TRBJ1-1; 10 nucleotides line up with TRBD1. In germline, CDR1 is MNHEY, CDR2 SVGAGI. This CDR3 comprises 14 residues. Trimming took 4 bases from V and 6 from J; bases not matched to a gene: 5. The CDR3 sequence is CASSSTDRGPEAFF. CDR3 coding DNA: TGTGCCAGCAGTTCGACCGACAGGGGGCCTGAAGCTTTCTTT.

The table lists this clone with a few counts. The DNA for the CDR3 is TGTGCCAGCAGTTATAGCCCCACGGCCGGGGAGCTGTTTTTT. Its translation is CASSYSPTAGELFF. The genes are TRBV6-6 and TRBJ2-2, with D uncertain. This CDR3 has 14 residues. Trimming took off 3 bases at V and 6 bases at J, with 11 bases between the two ends. Germline lookup yields CDR1 MNHNY and CDR2 SVGAGI (reference sequence).

This rearrangement joins TRBV27 to TRBJ2-6; 12 positions match TRBD1. The CDR3 is 19 residues long. Trimming took 1 base from V and 4 from J; bases not matched to a gene: 8. The germline V gene encodes CDR1 MNHEY and CDR2 SMNVEV (reference sequence). The CDR3 DNA sequence: TGTGCCAGCAGTTTATTTGATGGGGACAGGGGGCCCGGGGCCAACGTCCTGACTTTC. It yields the protein CASSLFDGDRGPGANVLTF.

This chain connects TRBV2 to TRBJ2-5, with TRBD2 identical over 8 bases. CDR3 length: 14 residues. V shed 11 bases and J 1 base; nucleotides not matched to a gene: 9. From germline, CDR1 is SNHLY and CDR2 FYNNEI. CDR3 region: CAGYSGKFQETQYF. DNA of the CDR3: TGTGCCGGATATAGCGGGAAGTTCCAAGAGACCCAGTACTTC.

The rearrangement joins TRBV27 to TRBJ2-5; maybe TRBD2 (6 bases). Trimming stripped 2 bases from V and 0 bases from J, with 7 bases between. This CDR3 has 14 residues. Germline V gene sequence: CDR1 MNHEY, CDR2 SMNVEV (reference sequence). Here the CDR3 reads CASSLRDYQETQYF. The CDR3 coding sequence is TGTGCCAGCAGTTTAAGGGACTACCAAGAGACCCAGTACTTC.

The V call is TRBV9, the J call TRBJ1-2; a possible D gene is TRBD1 (5 bases). The CDR3 is 14 residues long. V lost 0 bases, J lost 4 bases, and 10 bases lay in between. Germline assignment: CDR1 SGDLS and CDR2 YYNGEE. The CDR3 DNA reads as TGTGCCAGCAGCGTAGAGGAGGGGCTCTATGGCTACACCTTC. Translation: CASSVEEGLYGYTF.

The V call is TRBV6-5, the J call TRBJ1-2; 7 nucleotides line up with TRBD1. Germline loops: CDR1 MNHEY, CDR2 SVGAGI. The junction had 7 bases not matched to a gene; V was cut back by 5 bases and J by 7 bases. CDR3 length: 13 amino acids. CDR3 DNA sequence: TGTGCCAGCAGTGTGACAGGGCTGGTTGGCTACACCTTC. It specifies CASSVTGLVGYTF.

The chain uses TRBV11-3 and TRBJ2-3, with 7 bases fitting TRBD1. Per the germline V gene, CDR1 is SGHNT and CDR2 is YENEEA. V was pared by 5 bases and J by 5 bases, with 7 bases of the junction left unmatched. The CDR3 has 14 residues. The CDR3: CASSPGQPGDTQYF. DNA of the CDR3: TGTGCCAGCAGCCCGGGACAGCCAGGAGATACGCAGTATTTT.

This clone occurred a few times. The genes are TRBV7-2 and TRBJ2-1; D possibly corresponds to TRBD1 (6 bases). This CDR3 comprises 15 residues. Germline V CDR1 and CDR2: SGHTA, FQGNSA. V shed 2 bases and J shed 7 bases, with 15 bases lying between them. This CDR3 reads CASSLFSGQHNEQFF. CDR3 bases: TGTGCCAGCAGCTTATTTTCCGGACAGCATAATGAGCAGTTCTTC.

The genes are TRBV28 and TRBJ1-3; D perhaps matches TRBD1 (5 bases). This CDR3 contains 15 residues. Trimming left V 6 bases short and J 3 bases short, with 15 bases between. The germline gives CDR1 MDHEN, CDR2 SYDVKM. CDR3 bases: TGTGCCAGCAGCCGTAGGGACTATTATGGAAACACCATATATTTT. Translated, it gives CASSRRDYYGNTIYF.